Below, 8 T cell receptor beta chains from the same sample are listed, as sequenced in a study of tumor and adjacent non-tumor tissue in lung cancer. Three rounds of nested PCR, following a modified ARM-PCR protocol, produced the TCRbeta library. TCRdb used MiXCR to reprocess the multiplex PCR reads, holding one entry per CDR3 protein. The data hold 200,000 to 250,000 distinct CDR3 sequences, with around 70% observed a single time. This sample's RNA came from whole unsorted tissue. What was sequenced was lung tumor tissue. These receptors were collected from a man aged 55 to 70 with non-small cell lung cancer.

As regards this clonotype: A read error may be the cause here, since a much bigger clone is one base away. The chain employs TRBV6-1 and TRBJ2-2; D not certain. Germline V CDR1 and CDR2: MNHNS, SASEGT. V lost 11 bases and J lost 3, with 16 bases in between. The CDR3 is made up of 14 amino acids. The CDR3 reads CARPTTADTGELFF. The CDR3 nucleotides are TGTGCCCGTCCAACTACCGCCGACACCGGGGAGCTGTTTTTT.

In the case of this clonotype: This could be a read error, since a much larger clone is one nucleotide away. J is TRBJ1-2 and V is TRBV29-1, with D possibly being TRBD1 (5 bases). Germline CDR1 is SQVTM and CDR2 is ANQGSEA. The CDR3 covers 11 residues. Here the CDR3 DNA reads TGCAGCGGGAATCAGGGTTATGACTACACCTTC. As protein: CSGNQGYDYTF.

A note on this clonotype: The final CDR3 position lacks the conserved phenylalanine or tryptophan, pointing to a likely read error. The chain carries TRBV20-1 and TRBJ2-7, with D possibly being TRBD2 (5 bases). The CDR3 runs to 15 residues. Per germline, CDR1 DFQATT and CDR2 SNEGSKA (reference sequence). The germline V and J ends were trimmed by 3 bases and 5 bases, with 20 bases remaining between them. The CDR3 is CSASSNERYSDEQYL. CDR3 coding DNA: TGCAGTGCTAGTTCTAACGAGCGGTATAGCGACGAGCAGTACTTA.

This rearrangement joins TRBV12-3 or TRBV12-4 to TRBJ2-7, with D hard to call. V lost 2 bases and J 3 bases, leaving 8 bases between the germline ends. CDR3 length: 13 residues. DNA for the CDR3: TGTGCCAGCAGTTTAACGGCTTACTACGAGCAGTACTTC. Translated, it gives CASSLTAYYEQYF.

Ten or more counts support this clonotype. The CDR3 spells CASSLTGFEDEQFF. In nucleotides, the CDR3 is TGTGCCAGCAGCTTAACAGGGTTTGAGGATGAGCAGTTCTTC. The chain carries TRBV11-2 and TRBJ2-1, with D possibly being TRBD1 (6 bases). Trimming took off 2 bases at V and 8 bases at J, with 13 bases between the two ends. This CDR3 region has 14 residues. The germline gives CDR1 SGHAT, CDR2 FQNNGV.

Worth noting for this clonotype: A much larger clone is a single base away; this may be a read error. The gene calls are TRBV29-1 and TRBJ2-4; D may be TRBD1 or TRBD2 (5 bases each). Germline loops: CDR1 SQVTM, CDR2 ANQGSEA. With 4 bases removed from V and 5 bases from J, the gap between germline ends came to 12 bases. The length of the CDR3 is 13 residues. CDR3 DNA sequence: TGCAGCGTTGTGGGGACGGTGGAAAACATTCAGTACTTC. Its translation: CSVVGTVENIQYF.

This clonotype has only a few counts. At one of its ends the junction is not consistent with the germline gene, which may arise from a read error. The chain combines TRBV4-1 with TRBJ1-1; 7 nucleotides match TRBD1. The CDR3 runs to 14 residues. Germline V CDR1 and CDR2: MGHRA, YSYEKL. The DNA of the CDR3 is TGCACCAGCAGCCGAGACAGGGTAGGAACTGAAGCTTTCTTT. This translates into CTSSRDRVGTEAFF.

The chain joins TRBV20-1 to TRBJ1-2; the match to TRBD1 covers 9 bases. The CDR3 runs to 16 residues. Trimming cost V 6 bases and J 7 bases; bases outside gene matches: 18. The V gene's germline CDR1 is DFQATT and CDR2 SNEGSKA (reference sequence). CDR3 protein: CSATNRTGAIGGGYTF. The CDR3 nucleotides are TGCAGTGCCACGAACCGGACAGGGGCTATTGGCGGTGGCTACACCTTC.